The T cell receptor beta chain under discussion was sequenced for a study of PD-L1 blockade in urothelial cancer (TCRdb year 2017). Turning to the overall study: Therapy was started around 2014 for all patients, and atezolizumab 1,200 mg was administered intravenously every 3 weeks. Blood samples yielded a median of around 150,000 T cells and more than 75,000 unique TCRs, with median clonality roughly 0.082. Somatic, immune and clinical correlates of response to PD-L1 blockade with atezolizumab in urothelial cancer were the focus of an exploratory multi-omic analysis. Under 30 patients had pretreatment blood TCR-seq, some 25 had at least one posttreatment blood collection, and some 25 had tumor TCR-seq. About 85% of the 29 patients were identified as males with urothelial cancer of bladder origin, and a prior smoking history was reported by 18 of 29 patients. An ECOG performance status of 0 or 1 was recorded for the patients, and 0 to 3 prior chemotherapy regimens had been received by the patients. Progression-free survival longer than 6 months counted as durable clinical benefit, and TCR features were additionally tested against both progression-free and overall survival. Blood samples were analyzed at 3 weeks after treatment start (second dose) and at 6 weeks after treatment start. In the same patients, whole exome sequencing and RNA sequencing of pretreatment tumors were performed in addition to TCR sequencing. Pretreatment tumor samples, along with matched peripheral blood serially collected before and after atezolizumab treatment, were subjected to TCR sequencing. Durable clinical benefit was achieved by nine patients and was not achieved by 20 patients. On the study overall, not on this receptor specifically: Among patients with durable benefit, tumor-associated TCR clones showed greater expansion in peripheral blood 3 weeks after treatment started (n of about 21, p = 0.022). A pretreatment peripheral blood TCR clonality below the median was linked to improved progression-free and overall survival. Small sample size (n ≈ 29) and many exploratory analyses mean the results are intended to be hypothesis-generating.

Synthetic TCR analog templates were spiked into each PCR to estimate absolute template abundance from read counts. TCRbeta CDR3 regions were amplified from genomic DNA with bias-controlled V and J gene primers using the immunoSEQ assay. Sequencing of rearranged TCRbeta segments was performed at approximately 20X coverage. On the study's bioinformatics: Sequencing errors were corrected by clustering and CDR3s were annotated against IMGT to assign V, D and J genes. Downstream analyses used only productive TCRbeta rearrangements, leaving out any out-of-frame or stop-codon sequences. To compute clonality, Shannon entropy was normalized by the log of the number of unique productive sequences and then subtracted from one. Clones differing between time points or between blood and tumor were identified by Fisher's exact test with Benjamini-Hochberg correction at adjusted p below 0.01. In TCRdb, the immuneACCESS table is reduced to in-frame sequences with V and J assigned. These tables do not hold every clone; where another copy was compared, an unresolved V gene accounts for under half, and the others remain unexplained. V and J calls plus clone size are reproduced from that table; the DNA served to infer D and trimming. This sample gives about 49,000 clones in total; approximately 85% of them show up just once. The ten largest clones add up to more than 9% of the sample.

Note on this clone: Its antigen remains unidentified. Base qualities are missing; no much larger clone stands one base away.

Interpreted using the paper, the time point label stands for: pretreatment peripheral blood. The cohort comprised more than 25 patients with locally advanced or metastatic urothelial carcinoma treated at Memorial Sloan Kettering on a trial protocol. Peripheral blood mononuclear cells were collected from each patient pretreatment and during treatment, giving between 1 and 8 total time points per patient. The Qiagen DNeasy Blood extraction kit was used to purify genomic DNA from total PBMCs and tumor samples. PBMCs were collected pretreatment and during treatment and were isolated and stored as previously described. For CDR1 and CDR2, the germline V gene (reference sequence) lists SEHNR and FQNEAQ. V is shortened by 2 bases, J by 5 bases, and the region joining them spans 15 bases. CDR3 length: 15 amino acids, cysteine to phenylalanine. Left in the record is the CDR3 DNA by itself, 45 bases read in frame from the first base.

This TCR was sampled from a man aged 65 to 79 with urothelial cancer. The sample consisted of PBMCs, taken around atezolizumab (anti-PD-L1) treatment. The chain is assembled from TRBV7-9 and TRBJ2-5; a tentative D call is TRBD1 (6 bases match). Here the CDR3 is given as CASSLKQGIGETQYF. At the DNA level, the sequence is TGTGCCAGCAGCTTAAAGCAGGGGATTGGGGAGACCCAGTACTTC.